This T cell receptor beta chain came from a study of regulatory T cells in long-lasting Graves disease. Study-wide points: Having few samples may have compromised the accuracy. Public clonotype sharing was higher in persistent than newly diagnosed patients. Under persistent disease, TRBV28, TRBJ1-2 and TRBJ2-5 were used preferentially.

The TCR beta library used iRepertoire HTBI primers with Arm-PCR amplification of CDR3. TCRdb passed the multiplex PCR reads through MiXCR, listing each CDR3 protein once. The data show a few hundred thousand distinct CDR3 sequences, over 20% seen once. Notes on this clonotype: Its specificity is not known. This may be a read error: a much more frequent sequence differs by one nucleotide.

Indicated time point: persistent/refractory GD, antithyroid drugs over 5 years with positive TRAb. TCR sequences were obtained from RNA taken from PBMCs. Those enrolled as patients came out of an endocrinology department in Xi'an, China. The germline CDR1 and CDR2 sequences are SGHDT and YYEEEE. This CDR3 is 13 amino acids long. The sequence was obtained from a female donor with Graves disease. This rearrangement joins TRBV5-6 to TRBJ2-4, with 7 bases fitting TRBD1. The DNA matches TRBJ2-5 better at its end, which makes the J call doubtful. The sample in question was peripheral blood mononuclear cells (PBMCs), obtained when the disease was refractory, from a patient treated with antithyroid drugs. The CDR3 nucleotides read TGTGCCAGCAGAATACAGGGGAAAGGGACCCAGTACTTC. Residues: CASRIQGKGTQYF.